The rows below give T cell receptor beta chains drawn from one sample of a study of blood T cells in healthy people across ages. One entry per CDR3 protein results from TCRdb running MiXCR on the 5' RACE reads. This sample carries 800,000 to 950,000 distinct CDR3 sequences, about 27% of them seen once, and the ten largest clones take about a tenth. This sample was also put to use in a study of T cells of mothers and their children.

Input material: blood. These receptors were obtained from a middle-aged woman in good health. The CDR3 runs from the conserved cysteine through the conserved F or W. Each record gives: V gene, D gene, J gene, clone size, CDR3 DNA, CDR3 protein. The D gene is left open where the match is weak. Clone size, where shown, is once, few, many, or a class for clones that have expanded.

>TRBV20-1|.|TRBJ1-1|.
TGCAGTGCTAGCCCCCTCGATAGAATGGGTGAAGCTTTCTTT
CSASPLDRMGEAFF
>TRBV4-2|.|TRBJ1-4|.
TGTACCAGCAGCCAAGATCGGACACGGGGTAATGAAAAACTGTTTTTT
CTSSQDRTRGNEKLFF
>TRBV12-3/TRBV12-4|.|TRBJ1-2|many
TGTGCCAGCAGTTTCCGCCAGTCCAGAGGCTACACCTTC
CASSFRQSRGYTF
>TRBV7-6|.|TRBJ2-5|few
TGTGCCAGCATTGACTACGTCCAAGGGGCCCAGTACTTC
CASIDYVQGAQYF
>TRBV7-2|TRBD2|TRBJ2-1|many
TGTGCCAGCAGCTCTAGGACTAGCGGGGACCCAATATACAATGAGCAGTTCTTC
CASSSRTSGDPIYNEQFF
>TRBV28|.|TRBJ2-5|few
TGTGCCAGCAGTTTAAGCCCGGGGGAAGAGACCCAGTACTTC
CASSLSPGEETQYF
>TRBV6-5|TRBD1|TRBJ2-1|many
TGTGCCAGCAGTTGGGACAGGGCCTACAATGAGCAGTTCTTC
CASSWDRAYNEQFF
>TRBV6-5|TRBD2|TRBJ2-7|few
TGTGCCAGCAGCCGGCCGAGGACCGGGCGGGGGGAGCAGTACTTC
CASSRPRTGRGEQYF
>TRBV20-1|.|TRBJ1-1|.
TGCAGTGCTGGAGGAGTGGGGGGACTGAACACTGAAGCTTTCTTT
CSAGGVGGLNTEAFF
>TRBV7-2|TRBD1|TRBJ1-2|.
TGTGCCAGCAGCCGGGGACAGGGGATTGGCTACACCTTC
CASSRGQGIGYTF
>TRBV9|.|TRBJ2-3|many
TGTGCCAGCAGCGTAAGGCCCCAGGGAATAAGCACAGATACGCAGTATTTT
CASSVRPQGISTDTQYF
>TRBV20-1|.|TRBJ2-7|.
TGCAGTGCTAATATTCCGGGACGCTACGAGCAGTACTTC
CSANIPGRYEQYF
>TRBV9|.|TRBJ1-3|.
TGTGCCAGCAGCGTAGGGGGGGAAGAAAACACCATATATTTT
CASSVGGEENTIYF
>TRBV2|TRBD2|TRBJ2-7|few
TGTGCCAGCAGAGGACTAGCGGGGGGAGGAGAGCAGTACTTC
CASRGLAGGGEQYF
>TRBV4-1|TRBD1|TRBJ2-1|.
TGCGCCAGCAGCCACCCTACTGGGGGACAGGTTAACAATGAGCAGTTCTTC
CASSHPTGGQVNNEQFF
>TRBV20-1|TRBD2|TRBJ2-3|.
TGCAGTGCTATTCGACTAGCGGGGGGTACAGATACGCAGTATTTT
CSAIRLAGGTDTQYF
>TRBV7-8|TRBD1|TRBJ2-5|many
TGTGCCAGCAGCCGGAAACAGGGGACGTTCGAGACCCAGTACTTC
CASSRKQGTFETQYF
>TRBV5-1|.|TRBJ2-7|.
TGCGCCAGCAGCCGCCAACAATCCGGGAGCTACGAGCAGTACTTC
CASSRQQSGSYEQYF
>TRBV12-3/TRBV12-4|.|TRBJ1-2|.
TGTGCCAGCAGATCACAGGGTACCGGAACAGTTGGCTACACCTTC
CASRSQGTGTVGYTF
>TRBV2|.|TRBJ2-7|many
TGTGCCAGCAGTGAAGGACAGGCGATCTACGAGCAGTACTTC
CASSEGQAIYEQYF
>TRBV5-1|.|TRBJ1-2|many
TGTGCCAGCAGCCCCGACAGTAACTATGGCTACACCTTC
CASSPDSNYGYTF
>TRBV25-1|.|TRBJ2-5|many
TGTGCCATCTCAGCGACGGGCGGAGTGCAGACCCAGTACTTC
CAISATGGVQTQYF
>TRBV20-1|TRBD2|TRBJ2-7|.
TGCAGTGCCCCCACGGGGGGTGCGCAGTACTTC
CSAPTGGAQYF
>TRBV7-2|TRBD1|TRBJ2-5|.
TGTGCCAGCAGCGCGACAGGGGCAGGGGAGACCCAGTACTTC
CASSATGAGETQYF
>TRBV4-1|.|TRBJ2-7|.
TGCGCCAGCAGCCAACTGACTAGTGGAACCTACGAGCAGTACTTC
CASSQLTSGTYEQYF
>TRBV9|.|TRBJ2-1|.
TGTGCCAGCAGCGTAGTGGGTAAGGGCAACAATGAGCAGTTCTTC
CASSVVGKGNNEQFF
>TRBV21-1|.|TRBJ2-5|few
TGTGCCAGCAGCAAACTCTGTAGCGGGGGGGCCCGTGAGACCCAGTACTTC
CASSKLCSGGARETQYF
>TRBV9|.|TRBJ2-1|many
TGTGCCAGCAGCGTAGACTTGAGCTCCTACAATGAGCAGTTCTTC
CASSVDLSSYNEQFF
>TRBV6-5|TRBD2|TRBJ2-1|.
TGTGCCAGCTATGCGGGGGGGGATAATGAGCAGTTCTTC
CASYAGGDNEQFF
>TRBV20-1|TRBD1|TRBJ1-2|.
TGCAGTGCTAGAGAAGGGACAGGGTGGGATGGCTACACCTTC
CSAREGTGWDGYTF
>TRBV29-1|TRBD1|TRBJ1-1|.
TGCAGCGTTGAGCCGGCAGGGGGTCTTGAAGCTTTCTTT
CSVEPAGGLEAFF
>TRBV2|TRBD2|TRBJ2-4|.
TGTGCCAGCAGTGAAAGCGGGACGCCCGGAAACATTCAGTACTTC
CASSESGTPGNIQYF
>TRBV5-1|.|TRBJ1-3|.
TGCGCCAGCAGCTTGTGGGGAGAAACGGATGGAAACACCATATATTTT
CASSLWGETDGNTIYF
>TRBV20-1|.|TRBJ1-1|.
TGCAGTGCTAGAGGGCGGCGACTCCAGACCACTGAAGCTTTCTTT
CSARGRRLQTTEAFF
>TRBV5-1|.|TRBJ2-6|many
TGCGCCAGCAGCTTGGCTGGGGGGGCGAGCTCTGGGGCCAACGTCCTGACTTTC
CASSLAGGASSGANVLTF